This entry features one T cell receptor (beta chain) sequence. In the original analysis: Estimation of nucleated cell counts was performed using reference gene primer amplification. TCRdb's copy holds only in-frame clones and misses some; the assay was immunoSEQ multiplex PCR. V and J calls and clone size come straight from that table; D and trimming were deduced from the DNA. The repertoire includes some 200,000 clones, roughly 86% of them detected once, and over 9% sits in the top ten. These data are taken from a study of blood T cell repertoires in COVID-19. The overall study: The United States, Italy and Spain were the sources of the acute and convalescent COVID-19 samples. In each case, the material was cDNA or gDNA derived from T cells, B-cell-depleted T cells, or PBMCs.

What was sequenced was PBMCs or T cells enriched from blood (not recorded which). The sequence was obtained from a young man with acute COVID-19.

As DNA, the CDR3 is TGTGCCAGCAGCCAACATACAGGGCTTACGTTCTACAATGAGCAGTTCTTC. It is translated as CASSQHTGLTFYNEQFF. The chain is built from TRBV7-9 and TRBJ2-1; a weak D match, TRBD1 (6 bases). The CDR3 is 17 residues long. Germline loops: CDR1 SEHNR, CDR2 FQNEAQ (reference sequence). The V end lost 5 bases, the J end lost 3 bases, and 20 bases lay between the germline ends.